This TCR beta chain was captured by sequencing in a study of CXCR3-negative and CXCR3-positive naive CD8 T cells. cDNA libraries for TRB were generated by 5' RACE incorporating UMI labels. Reanalyzing the 5' RACE reads, TCRdb keeps one entry per CDR3 protein, without DNA. This table holds tens of thousands of distinct CDR3 sequences. The CDR3 spans 12 residues. Per the germline V gene, CDR1 is MDHEN and CDR2 is SYDVKM. Turning to this clonotype: The target antigen is unknown.

The study, taken as a whole, reports: CXCR3-positive naive cells had more hydrophobic TRB CDR3s than CXCR3-negative naive cells. Naive subsets showed comparable surface CD5, and TCR interaction strength was also inferred from TRB CDR3 physicochemistry.

The clonotype originates from a human donor in good health. Some clones in this sample may be carry-over from other donors' samples. This chain uses TRBV28 with TRBJ2-5; TCRdb returns TRBD1, unconfirmable since there is no DNA. Specimen: naive CXCR3+ CD8+ T cells from blood. The subset was: CD45RO-CCR7+CD27+CD95- naive CD8+ T cells expressing CXCR3 (TNR3+). CDR3 sequence: CATRTGRETQYF. The full variable domain, its missing parts supplied by reference TRBV28 and TRBJ2-5, is DVKVTQSSRYLVKRTGEKVFLECVQDMDHENMFWYRQDPGLGLRLIYFSYDVKMKEKGDIPEGYSVSREKKERFSLILESASTNQTSMYLCATRTGRETQYFGPGTRLLVL.